This T cell receptor beta chain was obtained from a study of OX40 agonist ivuxolimab in advanced cancers. Trimming shortened V by 4 bases and J by 12 bases, and 28 bases separated the two germline ends. CDR3 length: 17 residues. The V gene's germline CDR1 is MGHRA and CDR2 YSYEKL. Generated by immunoSEQ multiplex PCR, the TCRdb table keeps only in-frame clones and is missing some. The profile shows 60,000 to 80,000 clones, roughly 89% of them singletons. The rearrangement uses TRBV4-1 and TRBJ2-1, with a weak D call TRBD1 (7 bases). This clonotype was obtained from an adult with an advanced solid tumor such as melanoma, head and neck, liver or kidney cancer. Sample: CD4+ or CD8+ T cells sorted from blood, taken in a trial of the OX40 agonist ivuxolimab. The CDR3 DNA reads as TGCGCCAGCAGCCCCCTGGGAAGCGGAGGGGGCCTTAAGGCGCAGTTCTTC. It translates to CASSPLGSGGGLKAQFF.